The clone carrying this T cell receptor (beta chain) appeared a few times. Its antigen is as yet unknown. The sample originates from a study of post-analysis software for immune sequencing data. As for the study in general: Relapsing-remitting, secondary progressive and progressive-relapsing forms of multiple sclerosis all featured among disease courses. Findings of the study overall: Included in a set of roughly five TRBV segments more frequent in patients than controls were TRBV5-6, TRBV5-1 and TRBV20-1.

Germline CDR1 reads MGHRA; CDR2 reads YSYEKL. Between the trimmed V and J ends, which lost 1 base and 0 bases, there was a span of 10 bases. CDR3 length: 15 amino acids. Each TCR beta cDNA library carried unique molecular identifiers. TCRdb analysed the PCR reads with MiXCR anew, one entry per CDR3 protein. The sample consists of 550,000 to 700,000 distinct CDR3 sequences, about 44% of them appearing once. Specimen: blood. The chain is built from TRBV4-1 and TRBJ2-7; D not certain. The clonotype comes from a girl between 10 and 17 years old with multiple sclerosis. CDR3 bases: TGCGCCAGCAGCCAAGGGGAAGGCTTCTCCTACGAGCAGTACTTC. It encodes CASSQGEGFSYEQYF.